These T cell receptor beta chains were read from a single sample in a study of blood T cell repertoires in COVID-19. The repertoire was sequenced with immunoSEQ multiplex PCR; TCRdb's copy has only in-frame clones and lacks some. The repertoire holds 150,000 to 200,000 clones, about 85% seen once, with nearly 6% in the top ten. The sequencing sample was made of peripheral blood. The receptors here all came from a woman between 35 and 50 years old with COVID-19, enrolled during active disease. The CDR3 runs from the conserved cysteine through the conserved F or W. D genes are given only for firm matches. Size values are once, few and many counts, or a class for expanded clones, and some rows have none.

length,D,size,V,J,CDR3,DNA
16,-,-,TRBV11-2,TRBJ2-6,CASSFPPGVGANVLTF,TGTGCCAGCAGCTTCCCTCCAGGGGTTGGGGCCAACGTCCTGACTTTC
13,-,-,TRBV6-5,TRBJ1-5,CASIEGSNQPQHF,TGTGCCAGCATCGAGGGAAGCAATCAGCCCCAGCATTTT
15,TRBD2,-,TRBV6-1,TRBJ2-3,CASSDPGLVIDTQYF,TGTGCCAGCAGTGACCCGGGACTAGTTATAGATACGCAGTATTTT
15,-,-,TRBV6-5,TRBJ1-5,CASSPQGPSNQPQHF,TGTGCCAGCAGTCCACAGGGCCCTAGCAATCAGCCCCAGCATTTT
15,-,-,TRBV4-2,TRBJ1-1,CASSQAIKADTEAFF,TGTGCCAGCAGCCAAGCCATCAAAGCGGACACTGAAGCTTTCTTT
14,-,-,TRBV5-4,TRBJ1-6,CATNQGSYNSPLHF,TGTGCCACAAACCAGGGTTCCTATAATTCACCCCTCCACTTT
14,-,-,TRBV2,TRBJ1-4,CASSLTPFGEKLFF,TGTGCCAGCAGCCTGACTCCATTTGGTGAAAAACTGTTTTTT
14,-,-,TRBV6-2/TRBV6-3,TRBJ1-2,CASSYDYQTDGYTF,TGTGCCAGCAGTTACGACTACCAGACGGATGGCTACACCTTC
15,-,few,TRBV18,TRBJ2-7,CASSPREVLSYEQYF,TGTGCCAGCTCACCTAGGGAGGTTCTCTCCTACGAGCAGTACTTC
14,-,-,TRBV28,TRBJ2-7,CASSLGGRLYEQYF,TGTGCCAGCAGTTTAGGAGGGAGGCTCTACGAGCAGTACTTC
14,-,-,TRBV7-2,TRBJ1-6,CASSLSGGNSPLHF,TGTGCCAGCAGCTTATCTGGCGGCAATTCACCCCTCCACTTT
15,TRBD1,few,TRBV6-5,TRBJ2-7,CASKTDRGHSYEQYF,TGTGCCAGCAAAACGGACAGGGGCCATTCCTACGAGCAGTACTTC
15,TRBD1,few,TRBV9,TRBJ1-2,CASSTGDRVDYGYTF,TGTGCCAGCAGCACGGGGGACAGGGTGGACTATGGCTACACCTTC
13,TRBD1,-,TRBV5-4,TRBJ2-7,CASSTDRGYEQYF,TGTGCCAGCAGTACGGACAGGGGTTACGAGCAGTACTTC
17,-,-,TRBV4-1,TRBJ2-3,CASSPDRLVIIPDTQYF,TGCGCCAGCAGCCCCGACCGACTAGTCATAATCCCAGATACGCAGTATTTT
15,-,-,TRBV5-1,TRBJ1-1,CASSLVVGENTEAFF,TGCGCCAGCAGCTTGGTTGTCGGGGAGAACACTGAAGCTTTCTTT
14,TRBD1,-,TRBV6-5,TRBJ2-5,CASSTGEIQETQYF,TGTGCCAGCAGTACAGGGGAGATTCAGGAGACCCAGTACTTC
18,-,-,TRBV7-2,TRBJ1-2,CASSLRAVSASAFGGYTF,TGTGCCAGCAGCTTAAGGGCAGTTAGCGCCTCGGCATTTGGTGGCTACACCTTC
15,-,-,TRBV9,TRBJ2-5,CASSGSDYSGETQYF,TGTGCCAGCAGCGGAAGTGACTACTCGGGCGAGACCCAGTACTTC
13,-,-,TRBV7-3,TRBJ2-5,CASSERYGETQYF,TGTGCCAGCAGCGAACGCTATGGAGAGACCCAGTACTTC
14,-,-,TRBV19,TRBJ1-5,CASSNGHSNQPQHF,TGTGCCAGTAGTAATGGACATAGCAATCAGCCCCAGCATTTT
18,TRBD2,-,TRBV6-1,TRBJ2-1,CASSGRTSGISSYNEQFF,TGTGCCAGCAGTGGTCGGACTAGCGGGATAAGCTCCTACAATGAGCAGTTCTTC
13,TRBD1,-,TRBV11-2,TRBJ2-7,CASSRDRIYEQYF,TGTGCCAGCAGCCGGGACAGAATCTACGAGCAGTACTTC
15,-,-,TRBV6-5,TRBJ2-3,CASRSLGGGKVTQYF,TGTGCCAGCCGATCGCTTGGAGGTGGGAAGGTCACGCAGTATTTT
17,-,-,TRBV11-2,TRBJ1-2,CASSPSGWRARGYGYTF,TGTGCCAGCAGCCCGAGTGGGTGGAGGGCGCGGGGCTATGGCTACACCTTC
16,TRBD2,-,TRBV2,TRBJ2-3,CASSEPREGSTDTQYF,TGTGCCAGCAGTGAACCACGGGAGGGTAGCACAGATACGCAGTATTTT
15,TRBD1,-,TRBV2,TRBJ2-2,CASRGQGGPTGELFF,TGTGCCAGCAGGGGACAGGGCGGCCCAACCGGGGAGCTGTTTTTT
14,-,-,TRBV10-3,TRBJ2-5,CAISRQRPQETQYF,TGTGCCATCAGTCGACAGCGTCCACAAGAGACCCAGTACTTC
16,TRBD1,-,TRBV28,TRBJ1-1,CASRHRQGSMNTEAFF,TGTGCCAGCAGGCACAGACAGGGGAGTATGAACACTGAAGCTTTCTTT
14,TRBD1,once,TRBV27,TRBJ2-7,CASSFGTGSYEQYF,TGTGCCAGCAGTTTTGGGACAGGGTCCTACGAGCAGTACTTC
13,-,-,TRBV30,TRBJ1-4,CAWSVPPGAKLFF,TGTGCCTGGAGTGTACCACCGGGTGCAAAACTGTTTTTT
14,-,-,TRBV3-1/TRBV3-2,TRBJ1-2,CASSQEYRLVGYTF,TGTGCCAGCAGCCAAGAGTACAGGCTAGTTGGCTACACCTTC
17,TRBD2,-,TRBV9,TRBJ2-3,CASSVEVVAGGTDTQYF,TGTGCCAGCAGCGTAGAGGTGGTAGCGGGAGGGACAGATACGCAGTATTTT
12,-,-,TRBV5-6,TRBJ1-1,CASSLAREEAFF,TGTGCCAGCAGCTTGGCCCGTGAGGAAGCTTTCTTT
16,TRBD1,-,TRBV3-1/TRBV3-2,TRBJ2-7,CASSQVGQGVTYEQYF,TGTGCCAGCAGCCAGGTGGGACAGGGGGTGACCTACGAGCAGTACTTC